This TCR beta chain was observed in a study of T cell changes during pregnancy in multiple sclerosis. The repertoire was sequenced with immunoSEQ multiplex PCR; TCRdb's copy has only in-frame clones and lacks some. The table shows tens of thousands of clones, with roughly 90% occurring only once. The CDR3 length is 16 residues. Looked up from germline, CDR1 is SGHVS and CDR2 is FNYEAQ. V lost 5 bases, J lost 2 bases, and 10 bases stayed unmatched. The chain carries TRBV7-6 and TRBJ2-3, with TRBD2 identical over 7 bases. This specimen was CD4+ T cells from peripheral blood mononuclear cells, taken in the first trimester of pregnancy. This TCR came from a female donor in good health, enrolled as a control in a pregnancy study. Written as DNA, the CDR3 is TGTGCCAGCAGCCCCTACGGGGGGATACTCACAGATACGCAGTATTTT. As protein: CASSPYGGILTDTQYF. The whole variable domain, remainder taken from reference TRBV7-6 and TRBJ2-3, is GAGVSQSPRYKVTKRGQDVALRCDPISGHVSLYWYRQALGQGPEFLTYFNYEAQQDKSGLPNDRFSAERPEGSISTLTIQRTEQRDSAMYRCASSPYGGILTDTQYFGPGTRLTVL.